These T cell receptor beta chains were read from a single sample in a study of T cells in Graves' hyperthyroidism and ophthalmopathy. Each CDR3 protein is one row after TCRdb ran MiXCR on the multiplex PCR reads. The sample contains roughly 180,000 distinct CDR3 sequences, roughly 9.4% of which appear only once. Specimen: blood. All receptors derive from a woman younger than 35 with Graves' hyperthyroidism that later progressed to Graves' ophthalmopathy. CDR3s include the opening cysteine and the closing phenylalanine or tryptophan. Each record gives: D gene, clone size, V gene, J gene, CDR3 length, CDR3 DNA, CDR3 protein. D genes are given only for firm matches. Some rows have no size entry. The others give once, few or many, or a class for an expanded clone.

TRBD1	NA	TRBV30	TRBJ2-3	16	TGTGCCTGGAGGGGGATCCCCAGGGGGCGGACAGATACGCAGTATTTT	CAWRGIPRGRTDTQYF
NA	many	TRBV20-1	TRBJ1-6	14	TGCAGTGCTAGAGATCCCCAGGGAAATTCACCCCTCCACTTT	CSARDPQGNSPLHF
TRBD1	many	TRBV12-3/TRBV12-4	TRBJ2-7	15	TGTGCCAGCAGGAGGGCCGGGACAGGGACCCACGAGCAGTACTTC	CASRRAGTGTHEQYF
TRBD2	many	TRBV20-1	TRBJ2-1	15	TGCAGTGCTAGGCAGACTAGCGGGAGCTTCAATGAGCAGTTCTTC	CSARQTSGSFNEQFF
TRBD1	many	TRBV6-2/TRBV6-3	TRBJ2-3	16	TGTGCCAGCAGCAACCTGGACAGGGGCGCGACAGATACGCAGTATTTT	CASSNLDRGATDTQYF
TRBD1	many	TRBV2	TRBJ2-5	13	TGTGCCAGCAGTGGAGGGGGCAGCGAGACCCAGTACTTC	CASSGGGSETQYF
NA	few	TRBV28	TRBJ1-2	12	TGTGCCAGCAGTTTCGGCCCCTCCCCCGACACCTTC	CASSFGPSPDTF
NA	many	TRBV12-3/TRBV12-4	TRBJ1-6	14	TGTGCCAGCAGTTTATCCGGGTCCAATTCACCCCTCCACTTT	CASSLSGSNSPLHF
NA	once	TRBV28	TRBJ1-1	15	TGTGCCAGCACTAAAAGGGAAGGGTATGACACTGAAGCTTTCTTT	CASTKREGYDTEAFF
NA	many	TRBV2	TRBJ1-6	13	TGTGCCAGCAGTGGACAGGTTAATTCACCCCTCCACTTT	CASSGQVNSPLHF
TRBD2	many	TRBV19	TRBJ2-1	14	TGTGCCAGTAGTATAGGTAGCGGGAGGAATGAGCAGTTCTTC	CASSIGSGRNEQFF
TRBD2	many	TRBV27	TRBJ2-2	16	TGTGCCAGCAGCCCCTTGGGCGGGAGGGCCTCCGGGGAGCTGTTTTTT	CASSPLGGRASGELFF
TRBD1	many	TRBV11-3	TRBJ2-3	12	TGTGCCAGCAGCTCGACAGGGGGTTCGCAGTATTTT	CASSSTGGSQYF
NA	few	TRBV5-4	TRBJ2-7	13	TGTGCCAGCAGCTCTCAAGGAGGGTACGAGCAGTACTTC	CASSSQGGYEQYF
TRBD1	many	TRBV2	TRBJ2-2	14	TGTGCCAGCTATACAGGGGGCGCTTCCGGGGAGCTGTTTTTT	CASYTGGASGELFF
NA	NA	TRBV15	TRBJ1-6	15	TGTGCCACCAGCAGAGTCTTTTCTGGTAATCCACCCCTCCACTTT	CATSRVFSGNPPLHF
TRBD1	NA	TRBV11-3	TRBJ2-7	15	TGTGCCAGCAGCCTTCCCGGGACAGGGGACCACGAGCAGTACTTC	CASSLPGTGDHEQYF
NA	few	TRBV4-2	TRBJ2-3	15	TGTGCCAGCAGCCAACCGACGGGGACCCGAAATACGCAGTATTTT	CASSQPTGTRNTQYF